One sample yielded the 25 T cell receptor beta chains listed below, sequenced in a study of human T cells and chemical hapten exposure. TCRdb fed the RACE reads into MiXCR, producing one record per CDR3 protein. The table lists about 180,000 distinct CDR3 sequences, about 31% of them singletons. This sample's time point: pre-sensitization, week 0. Treatment defined: therapeutic diphenylcyclopropenone sensitization with weekly scalp DPC. Sequenced material: whole blood, taken in connection with sensitization to the hapten diphenylcyclopropenone (DPC). Receptors were obtained from a woman younger than 45 with alopecia areata. Some clones in this sample may be carry-over from other donors' samples.

This clonotype was seen a few times. The chain uses TRBV28 and TRBJ2-7; 13 bases map to TRBD2. V shed 3 bases and J 2 bases; nucleotides not matched to a gene: 4. There are 16 residues in the CDR3. Germline CDR1 and CDR2: MDHEN and SYDVKM. The CDR3 loop reads CASSFLGLAGAYEQYF. In DNA form, the CDR3 reads TGTGCCAGCAGTTTCCTCGGACTAGCGGGAGCCTACGAGCAGTACTTC.

The table lists this clonotype with a few counts. This chain joins TRBV29-1 and TRBJ2-2, with D perhaps matching TRBD1 (6 bases). Trimming cost V 5 bases and J 1 base, with 8 bases left between them. Per the germline V gene, CDR1 is SQVTM and CDR2 is ANQGSEA. This CDR3 has 13 amino acids. The CDR3 nucleotides read TGCAGCGTTCGGACAGAGAACACCGGGGAGCTGTTTTTT. It is translated as CSVRTENTGELFF.

The table lists this clonotype with a count of one. The rearrangement links TRBV6-2 or TRBV6-3 to TRBJ2-1; D call uncertain. Looked up from germline, CDR1 is MNHEY and CDR2 is SVGEGT. Trimming took off 11 bases at V and 2 bases at J, with 10 bases between the two ends. The CDR3 runs to 12 residues. The CDR3 region is CAGLETYNEQFF. The CDR3, as DNA: TGTGCCGGGTTAGAGACCTACAATGAGCAGTTCTTC.

The CDR3 is CASKMAEKANYGYTF. The DNA of the CDR3 is TGTGCCAGCAAAATGGCAGAGAAAGCTAACTATGGCTACACCTTC. The chain recombines TRBV6-5 with TRBJ1-2; no firm D call. This CDR3 comprises 15 residues. V lost 7 bases to trimming and J lost 0 bases, with 15 bases between them. Germline assignment: CDR1 MNHEY and CDR2 SVGAGI.

This clonotype was found a few times. The chain is built from TRBV3-1 and TRBJ1-1; tentatively, D is TRBD1 (6 bases). Germline CDR1 reads LGHDT; CDR2 reads YNNKEL (reference sequence). Trimming took 0 bases from V and 10 from J, leaving 12 bases between them. The CDR3 is 13 amino acids. The CDR3 DNA follows: TGTGCCAGCAGCCAAGACAGGACAGCCCGAGCTTTCTTT. Residues: CASSQDRTARAFF.

The gene calls are TRBV7-6 and TRBJ2-7; D gene unclear. V lost 5 bases, J lost 6 bases, and 14 bases lay in between. CDR1 is SGHVS and CDR2 is FNYEAQ in the germline V gene. The CDR3 has 13 amino acids. The CDR3 loop reads CASSGTPLGEQYF. Written as DNA, the CDR3 is TGTGCCAGCAGCGGAACCCCCCTGGGCGAGCAGTACTTC.

This clonotype occurred a few times. The chain combines TRBV4-1 with TRBJ2-1; unclear D gene. CDR1 is MGHRA, CDR2 YSYEKL, per germline. V lost 2 bases and J lost 5, with 13 bases in between. This CDR3 spans 15 amino acids. The CDR3: CASSQLRLLNNEQFF. In DNA form, the CDR3 reads TGCGCCAGCAGCCAACTTAGGCTACTGAACAATGAGCAGTTCTTC.

The genes are TRBV5-1 and TRBJ2-1, with 7 bases that match TRBD1. V lost 6 bases, J lost 6 bases, and 18 bases stayed unmatched. CDR1 is SGHRS and CDR2 is YFSETQ in the germline V gene. The CDR3 loop spans 17 amino acids. The CDR3 coding sequence is TGCGCCAGCAACCATCCATCCGGGACAGCTGGATCCAATGAGCAGTTCTTC. Its protein is CASNHPSGTAGSNEQFF. Based on the CDR3 plus reference TRBV5-1 and TRBJ2-1, the full variable domain is KAGVTQTPRYLIKTRGQQVTLSCSPISGHRSVSWYQQTPGQGLQFLFEYFSETQRNKGNFPGRFSGRQFSNSRSEMNVSTLELGDSALYLCASNHPSGTAGSNEQFFGPGTRLTVL.

This clonotype was seen a handful of times. The CDR3 sequence: CSASLRGEKLFF. DNA of the CDR3: TGCAGTGCTTCCCTTAGGGGGGAAAAACTGTTTTTT. This chain links TRBV20-1 with TRBJ1-4; D is perhaps TRBD1 (6 bases). The CDR3 runs to 12 residues. Germline V lookup: CDR1 DFQATT, CDR2 SNEGSKA (reference sequence). Trimming pared 5 bases from V and 8 bases from J, leaving 12 bases between.

The CDR3 region is CASSLGGTADTQYF. CDR3 in DNA: TGTGCCAGCAGCTTAGGTGGGACGGCAGATACGCAGTATTTT. This chain joins TRBV7-6 and TRBJ2-3; D tentatively reads TRBD1 or TRBD2 (5 bases each). Germline lookup yields CDR1 SGHVS and CDR2 FNYEAQ. V gave up 1 base and J gave up 4 bases, with 9 bases separating them. The CDR3 extends over 14 amino acids.

V gene TRBV2 combines with J gene TRBJ2-7; possibly TRBD2 for D (5 bases). The CDR3 length is 13 residues. V was shortened by 6 bases and J by 6 bases, with 15 bases between the two germline ends. CDR1 is SNHLY and CDR2 is FYNNEI in the germline V gene. The CDR3 protein is CASRSQLVPEQYF. The CDR3 DNA reads TGTGCCAGCAGGAGTCAACTAGTCCCCGAGCAGTACTTC.

The chain has TRBV2 and TRBJ1-1, with D tentatively TRBD1 (5 bases). CDR1 and CDR2 (germline): SNHLY, FYNNEI. The CDR3 extends over 15 amino acids. Trimming cost V 6 bases and J 1 base, with 15 bases left between them. CDR3 bases: TGTGCCAGCAGGGGGGGTGAGGGTACGAACACTGAAGCTTTCTTT. It translates to CASRGGEGTNTEAFF.

This clonotype was seen more than once but under ten times. Written as DNA, the CDR3 is TGTGCCTGGACGGCCTCTGGAAACACCATATATTTT. This translates into CAWTASGNTIYF. The chain has TRBV30 and TRBJ1-3; no firm D call. V was pared by 4 bases and J by 0 bases, with 4 bases between. Germline V CDR1 and CDR2: GTSNPN, SVGIG (reference sequence). The CDR3 extends over 12 amino acids.

The chain combines TRBV4-3 with TRBJ1-1; TRBD1 matches at 8 bases. The CDR3 spans 16 residues. The ends lost 0 bases at V and 1 base at J; junction bases unmatched: 4. Per the germline V gene, CDR1 is LGHNA and CDR2 is YSLEER. This CDR3 reads CASSQDPQGANTEAFF. CDR3 nucleotides: TGCGCCAGCAGCCAAGATCCCCAGGGGGCGAACACTGAAGCTTTCTTT.

This clonotype was observed a few times. This chain links TRBV20-1 with TRBJ2-1; no reliable D call. Per the germline V gene, CDR1 is DFQATT and CDR2 is SNEGSKA (reference sequence). V was pared by 3 bases and J by 5 bases, with 5 bases between. This CDR3 has 11 residues. The CDR3: CSASLDNEQFF. The CDR3, as DNA: TGCAGTGCTAGTCTAGACAATGAGCAGTTCTTC.

This chain joins TRBV10-3 and TRBJ1-2; D gene ambiguous. V was shortened by 5 bases and J by 1 base, with 5 bases between the two germline ends. This CDR3 is built from 12 residues. Germline V CDR1 and CDR2: ENHRY, SYGVKD. CDR3 nucleotide sequence: TGTGCCATCAGTCGATTTAACTATGGCTACACCTTC. Protein product: CAISRFNYGYTF.

CDR3 nucleotide sequence: TGTGCCAGCAGTCGCGACTGGGCGGGGGGAGAGACCCAGTACTTC. The encoded protein is CASSRDWAGGETQYF. The chain is built from TRBV11-3 and TRBJ2-5, with 8 bases lining up with TRBD2. Germline CDR1 is SGHNT and CDR2 is YENEEA. V lost 6 bases to trimming and J lost 4 bases; unmatched junction nucleotides: 10. The CDR3 sequence is 15 residues long.

This clonotype was picked up a small number of times. J is TRBJ1-2 and V is TRBV5-1, with D unclear. The CDR3 extends over 14 amino acids. CDR1 is SGHRS, CDR2 YFSETQ, per germline. V was cut by 0 bases and J by 1 base, with 7 bases left in between. The DNA of the CDR3 is TGCGCCAGCAGCTTGGATGTTCGTAACTATGGCTACACCTTC. Its protein product is CASSLDVRNYGYTF.

The genes are TRBV15 and TRBJ1-1; no clear D gene. The CDR3 loop spans 13 amino acids. Trimming shortened V by 3 bases and J by 3 bases, and 8 bases separated the two germline ends. Germline assignment: CDR1 LNHNV and CDR2 YYDKDF (reference sequence). The CDR3 DNA reads TGTGCCACCAGCAGGAACAGATACACTGAAGCTTTCTTT. Translating gives CATSRNRYTEAFF.

This clonotype was counted between two and nine times. CDR3 region: CASSPTGAYEQYF. CDR3 bases: TGCGCCAGCAGCCCGACAGGCGCCTACGAGCAGTACTTC. This chain links TRBV4-3 with TRBJ2-7; tentatively, D is TRBD1 (6 bases). The V and J ends lost 4 bases and 2 bases respectively, with 9 bases between them. The CDR3 is 13 amino acids. Germline V gene lookup returns CDR1 LGHNA and CDR2 YSLEER.

In regard to this clonotype: The conserved closing phenylalanine or tryptophan is absent in this CDR3, likely reflecting a read error. The V gene is TRBV20-1, the J gene TRBJ1-1; D is possibly TRBD1 (6 bases). This CDR3 is built from 13 residues. The germline V and J ends were trimmed by 5 bases and 3 bases, with 13 bases remaining between them. The germline gives CDR1 DFQATT, CDR2 SNEGSKA (reference sequence). The CDR3 sequence: CSALQGSDTEAFL. CDR3 bases: TGCAGTGCTCTACAGGGCTCTGACACTGAAGCTTTCTTA.

The gene calls are TRBV20-1 and TRBJ2-7; D is perhaps TRBD1 (6 bases). V lost 4 bases and J 3 bases, leaving 16 bases between the germline ends. Germline V gene sequence: CDR1 DFQATT, CDR2 SNEGSKA (reference sequence). The CDR3 covers 14 residues. The CDR3 sequence is CSATGQTKSYEQYF. The CDR3 nucleotides are TGCAGTGCTACTGGACAGACAAAGAGCTACGAGCAGTACTTC.

In this sample, this clonotype turned up a few times. This sequence joins TRBV20-1 and TRBJ2-3, with D possibly TRBD2 on 7 matching bases. CDR1 and CDR2 (germline): DFQATT, SNEGSKA (reference sequence). Trimming took 2 bases from V and 2 from J, leaving 11 bases between them. The CDR3 runs to 14 residues. In DNA, the CDR3 is TGCAGTGCTAGATACGCGGGGGCCACAGATACGCAGTATTTT. Protein sequence: CSARYAGATDTQYF.

This chain connects TRBV5-1 to TRBJ2-3, with D uncertain. Germline-derived CDR1 and CDR2 are SGHRS and YFSETQ. The CDR3 consists of 12 residues. Trimming shortened V by 0 bases and J by 6 bases, and 5 bases separated the two germline ends. CDR3 protein: CASSLDGDTQYF. In DNA, the CDR3 is TGCGCCAGCAGCTTGGATGGGGATACGCAGTATTTT.

V usage is TRBV19 and J usage is TRBJ1-5; a possible D gene is TRBD1 (5 bases). Trimming removed 6 bases from V and 2 bases from J, with 14 bases in between. Germline loops: CDR1 LNHDA, CDR2 SQIVND (reference sequence). CDR3 length: 15 residues. CDR3 nucleotide sequence: TGTGCCAGTAGATGGGGCCTAGAGGGCAATCAGCCCCAGCATTTT. Translation gives CASRWGLEGNQPQHF.